Below, one T cell receptor (beta chain) is given with its context. A modified ARM-PCR protocol with three rounds of nested PCR amplified TCRbeta. One entry per CDR3 protein, called by TCRdb with MiXCR from the multiplex PCR reads. The sample yields roughly 75,000 distinct CDR3 sequences, over 70% seen once. This record belongs to a study of tumor and adjacent non-tumor tissue in lung cancer. The template was RNA from unsorted bulk tissue. The germline V gene has CDR1 SGHTA and CDR2 FQGNSA. V shed 8 bases and J shed 7 bases, with 17 bases lying between them. CDR3 length: 14 residues. This chain connects TRBV7-2 to TRBJ2-2, with D possibly called TRBD1 or TRBD2 (7 bases each). Source material: lung tumor tissue. The sequence was collected from a woman in her forties or fifties with non-small cell lung cancer. The CDR3 protein is CASGSQGGDGELFF. The CDR3 DNA follows: TGTGCCAGCGGCAGCCAGGGGGGGGACGGGGAGCTGTTTTTT.